These 5 T cell receptor beta chains came from one sample sequenced in a study of T cells in Graves' hyperthyroidism and ophthalmopathy. What was amplified from RNA transcripts were TCR beta CDR3 regions. TCR CDR3 underwent first-round RT-PCR with the HTBI primer set. MiXCR, applied by TCRdb to the multiplex PCR reads, yields one record per CDR3 protein. The sample lists hundreds of thousands of distinct CDR3 sequences, 13% to 15% occurring once. The sample was blood. Every receptor here comes from a woman aged 50 to 60 with Graves' ophthalmopathy.

The V and J genes are TRBV27 and TRBJ1-3; D is possibly TRBD1 (5 bases). This CDR3 region has 16 residues. Germline V gene data show CDR1 as MNHEY and CDR2 as SMNVEV (reference sequence). V gave up 5 bases and J gave up 0 bases, with 14 bases separating them. The CDR3, as DNA: TGTGCCAGCAGTCCCCATGAGGGGTACTCTGGAAACACCATATATTTT. Its protein is CASSPHEGYSGNTIYF.

This clonotype was seen at least ten times. The chain combines TRBV4-2 with TRBJ2-2, with a weak D call TRBD1 (7 bases). The ends were cut back, 0 bases at V and 4 bases at J, with 15 bases in the middle. The germline V gene has CDR1 LGHNA and CDR2 YNFKEQ. CDR3 length: 17 amino acids. The CDR3 reads CASSQDPAGGSTGELFF. The CDR3 coding sequence is TGTGCCAGCAGCCAAGATCCGGCAGGGGGGAGCACCGGGGAGCTGTTTTTT.

This clonotype was detected ten times or more. The chain combines TRBV12-3 or TRBV12-4 with TRBJ1-1, with 8 bases that match TRBD1. There are 15 residues in the CDR3. J lost 0 bases, V lost 2 bases, and 2 bases had no gene match. The CDR3 region is CASSLRGQVNTEAFF. The CDR3 bases are TGTGCCAGCAGTTTAAGGGGACAGGTGAACACTGAAGCTTTCTTT.

This clonotype was seen ten or more times. The chain employs TRBV10-3 and TRBJ1-1; D is possibly TRBD1 (6 bases). Germline CDR1 and CDR2: ENHRY and SYGVKD. This CDR3 has 16 amino acids. Trimming stripped 4 bases from V and 2 bases from J, with 17 bases between. The CDR3 DNA sequence: TGTGCCATCAGTGGACCAATCACAGGGAGAAACACTGAAGCTTTCTTT. It encodes CAISGPITGRNTEAFF.

This clonotype was observed many times. This chain joins TRBV5-1 and TRBJ1-2, with a tentative D call TRBD1 (6 bases). The V and J ends lost 5 bases and 5 bases respectively, with 13 bases between them. There are 13 residues in the CDR3. CDR1 SGHRS and CDR2 YFSETQ come from the germline V gene. The CDR3 coding sequence is TGCGCCAGCAGACCGGGGGCAGAATATGGCTACACCTTC. Residues: CASRPGAEYGYTF.